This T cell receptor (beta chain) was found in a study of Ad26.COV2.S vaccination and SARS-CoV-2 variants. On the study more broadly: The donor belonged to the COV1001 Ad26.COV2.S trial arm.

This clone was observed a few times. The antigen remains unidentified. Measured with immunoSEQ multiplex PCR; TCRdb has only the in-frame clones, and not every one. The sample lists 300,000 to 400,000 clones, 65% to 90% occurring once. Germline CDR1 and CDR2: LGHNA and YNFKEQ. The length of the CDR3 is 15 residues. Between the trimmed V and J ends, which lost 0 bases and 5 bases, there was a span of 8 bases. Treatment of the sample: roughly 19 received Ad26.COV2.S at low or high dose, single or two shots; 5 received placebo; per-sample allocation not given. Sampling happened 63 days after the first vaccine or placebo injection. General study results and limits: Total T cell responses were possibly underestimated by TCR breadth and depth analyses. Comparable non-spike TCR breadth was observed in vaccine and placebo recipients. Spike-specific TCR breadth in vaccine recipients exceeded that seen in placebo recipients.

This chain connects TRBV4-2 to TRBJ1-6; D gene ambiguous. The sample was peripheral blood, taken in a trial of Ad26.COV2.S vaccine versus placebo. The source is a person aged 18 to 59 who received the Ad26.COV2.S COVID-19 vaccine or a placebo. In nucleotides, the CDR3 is TGTGCCAGCAGCCAAGAGTCCAGGAATAATTCACCCCTCCACTTT. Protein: CASSQESRNNSPLHF.